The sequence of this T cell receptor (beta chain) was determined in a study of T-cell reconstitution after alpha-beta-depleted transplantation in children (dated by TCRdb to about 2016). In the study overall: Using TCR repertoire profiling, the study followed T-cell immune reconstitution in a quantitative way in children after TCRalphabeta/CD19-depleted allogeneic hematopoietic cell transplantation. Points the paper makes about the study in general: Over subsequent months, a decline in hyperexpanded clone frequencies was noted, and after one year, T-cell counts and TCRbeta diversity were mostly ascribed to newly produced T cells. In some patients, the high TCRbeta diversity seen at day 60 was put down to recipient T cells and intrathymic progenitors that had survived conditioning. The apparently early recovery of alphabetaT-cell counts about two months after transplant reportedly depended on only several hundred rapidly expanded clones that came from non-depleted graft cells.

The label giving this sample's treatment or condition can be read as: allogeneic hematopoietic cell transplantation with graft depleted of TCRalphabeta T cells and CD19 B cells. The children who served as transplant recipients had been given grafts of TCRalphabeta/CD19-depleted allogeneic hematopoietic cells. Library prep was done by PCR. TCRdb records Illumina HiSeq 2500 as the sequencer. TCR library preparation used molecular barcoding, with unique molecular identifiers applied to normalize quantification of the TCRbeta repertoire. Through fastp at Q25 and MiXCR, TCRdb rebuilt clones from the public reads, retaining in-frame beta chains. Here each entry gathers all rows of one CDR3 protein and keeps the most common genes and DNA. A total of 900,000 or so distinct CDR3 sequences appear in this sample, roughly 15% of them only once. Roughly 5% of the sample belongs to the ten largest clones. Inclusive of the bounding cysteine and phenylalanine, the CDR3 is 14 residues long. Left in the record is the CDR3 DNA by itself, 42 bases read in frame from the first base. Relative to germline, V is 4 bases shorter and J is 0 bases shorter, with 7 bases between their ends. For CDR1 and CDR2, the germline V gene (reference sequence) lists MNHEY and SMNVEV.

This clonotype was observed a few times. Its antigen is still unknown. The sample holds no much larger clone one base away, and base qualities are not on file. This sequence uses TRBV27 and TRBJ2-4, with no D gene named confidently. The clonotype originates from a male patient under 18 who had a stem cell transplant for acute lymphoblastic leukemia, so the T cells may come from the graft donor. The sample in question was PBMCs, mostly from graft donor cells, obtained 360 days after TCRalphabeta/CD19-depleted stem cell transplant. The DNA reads TGTGCCAGCAGTTCGCTGGAAGCCAAAAACATTCAGTACTTC. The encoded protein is CASSSLEAKNIQYF.